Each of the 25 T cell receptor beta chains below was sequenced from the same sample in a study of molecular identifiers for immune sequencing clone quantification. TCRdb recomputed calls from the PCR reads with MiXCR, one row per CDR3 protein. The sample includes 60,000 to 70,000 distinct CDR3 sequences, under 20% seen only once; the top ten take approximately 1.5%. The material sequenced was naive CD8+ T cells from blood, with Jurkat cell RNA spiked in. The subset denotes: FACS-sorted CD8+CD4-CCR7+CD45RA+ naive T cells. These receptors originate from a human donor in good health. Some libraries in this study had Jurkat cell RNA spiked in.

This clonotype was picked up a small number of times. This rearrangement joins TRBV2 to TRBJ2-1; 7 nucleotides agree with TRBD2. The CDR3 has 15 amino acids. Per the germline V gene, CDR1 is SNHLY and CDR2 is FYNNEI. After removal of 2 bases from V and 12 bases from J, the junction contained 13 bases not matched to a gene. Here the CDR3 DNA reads TGTGCCAGCAGTGAATGGCTAGCGGAGGAGCTCATGCAGTTCTTC. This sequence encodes CASSEWLAEELMQFF.

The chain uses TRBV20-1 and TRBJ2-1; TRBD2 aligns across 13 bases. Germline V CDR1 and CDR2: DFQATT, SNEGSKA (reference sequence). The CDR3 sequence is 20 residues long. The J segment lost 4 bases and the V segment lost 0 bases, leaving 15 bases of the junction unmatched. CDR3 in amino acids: CSARDLLAGGPTNSYNEQFF. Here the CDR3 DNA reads TGCAGTGCTAGAGACCTACTAGCGGGAGGGCCTACTAACTCTTACAATGAGCAGTTCTTC.

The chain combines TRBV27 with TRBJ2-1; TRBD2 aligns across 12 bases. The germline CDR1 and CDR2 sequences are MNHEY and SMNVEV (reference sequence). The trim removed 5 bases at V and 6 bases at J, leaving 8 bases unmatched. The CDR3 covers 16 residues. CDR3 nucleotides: TGTGCCAGCAGTCCCAAGACTAGCGGGAGATCCAATGAGCAGTTCTTC. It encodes CASSPKTSGRSNEQFF.

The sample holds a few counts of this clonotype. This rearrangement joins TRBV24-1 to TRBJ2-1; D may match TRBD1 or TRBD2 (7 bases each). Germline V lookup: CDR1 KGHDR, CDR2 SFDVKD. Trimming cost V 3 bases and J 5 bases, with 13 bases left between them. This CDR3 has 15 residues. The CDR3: CATSDPSGTDNEQFF. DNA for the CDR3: TGTGCCACCAGTGATCCGAGCGGGACAGACAATGAGCAGTTCTTC.

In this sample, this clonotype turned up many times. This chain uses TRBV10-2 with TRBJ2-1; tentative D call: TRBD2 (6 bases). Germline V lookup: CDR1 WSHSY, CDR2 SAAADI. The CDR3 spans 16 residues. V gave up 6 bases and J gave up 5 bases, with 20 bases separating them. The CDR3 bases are TGCGCCAGCAGGGAACACTATAGCGGCCTCCACAATGAGCAGTTCTTC. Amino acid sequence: CASREHYSGLHNEQFF.

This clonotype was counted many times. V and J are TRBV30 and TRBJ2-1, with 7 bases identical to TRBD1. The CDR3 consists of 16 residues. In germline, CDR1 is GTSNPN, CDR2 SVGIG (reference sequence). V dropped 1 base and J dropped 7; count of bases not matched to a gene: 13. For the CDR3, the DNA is TGTGCCTGGAGTGCAAAGGGGACAGCTACTTGGAATGAGCAGTTCTTC. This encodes CAWSAKGTATWNEQFF.

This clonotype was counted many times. CDR3: CASSWTGGKETQYF. The CDR3 DNA reads as TGTGCCAGCAGCTGGACAGGGGGTAAAGAGACCCAGTACTTC. The chain combines TRBV13 with TRBJ2-5; 10 bases line up with TRBD1. V was clipped by 4 bases and J by 3 bases; unmatched bases: 2. This CDR3 region has 14 residues. Germline V gene data show CDR1 as PRHDT and CDR2 as FYEKMQ (reference sequence).

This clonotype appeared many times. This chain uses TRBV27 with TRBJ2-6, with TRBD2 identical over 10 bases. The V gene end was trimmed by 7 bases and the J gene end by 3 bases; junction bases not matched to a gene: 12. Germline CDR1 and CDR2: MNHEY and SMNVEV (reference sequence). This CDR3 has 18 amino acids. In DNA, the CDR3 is TGTGCCAGCAAAAAAAACGGGGGACTAGCGTTTGGGGCCAACGTCCTGACTTTC. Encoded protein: CASKKNGGLAFGANVLTF.

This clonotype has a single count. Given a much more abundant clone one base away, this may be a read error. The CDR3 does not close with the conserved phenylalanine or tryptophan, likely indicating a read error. Here the CDR3 reads CASGEWKSTDTQYS. In nucleotides, the CDR3 is TGTGCCAGCGGGGAATGGAAAAGCACAGATACGCAGTATTCT. This chain links TRBV12-3 or TRBV12-4 with TRBJ2-3; D remains ambiguous. V gave up 8 bases and J gave up 0 bases, with 12 bases separating them. There are 14 residues in the CDR3.

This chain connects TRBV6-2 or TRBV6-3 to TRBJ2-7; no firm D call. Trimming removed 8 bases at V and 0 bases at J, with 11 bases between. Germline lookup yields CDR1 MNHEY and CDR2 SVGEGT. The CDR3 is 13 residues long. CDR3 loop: CASGQALSYEQYF. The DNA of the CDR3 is TGTGCCAGCGGCCAAGCTCTCTCCTACGAGCAGTACTTC.

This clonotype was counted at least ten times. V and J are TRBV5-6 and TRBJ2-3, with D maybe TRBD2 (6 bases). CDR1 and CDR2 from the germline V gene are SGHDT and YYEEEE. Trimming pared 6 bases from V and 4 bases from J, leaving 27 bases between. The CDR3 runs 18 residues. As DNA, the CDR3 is TGTGCCAGCAACCCCTCTATTAGGGACTTCTCCCCAGCAGATACGCAGTATTTT. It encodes CASNPSIRDFSPADTQYF.

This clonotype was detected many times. CDR3 DNA sequence: TGTGCCATCAGTGTCGTAGCGGAATTCTCCTACGAGCAGTACTTC. Translation gives CAISVVAEFSYEQYF. The rearrangement links TRBV10-3 to TRBJ2-7; TRBD2 is a possible D gene (6 bases). From germline, CDR1 is ENHRY and CDR2 SYGVKD. The CDR3 is 15 amino acids. V lost 4 bases, J lost 0 bases, and 13 bases lay in between.

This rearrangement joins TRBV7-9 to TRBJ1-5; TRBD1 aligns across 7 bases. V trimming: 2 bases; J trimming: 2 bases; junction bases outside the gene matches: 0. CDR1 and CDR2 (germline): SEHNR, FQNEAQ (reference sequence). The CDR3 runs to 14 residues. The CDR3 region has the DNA TGTGCCAGCAGCTTACAGGGGGGCAATCAGCCCCAGCATTTT. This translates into CASSLQGGNQPQHF. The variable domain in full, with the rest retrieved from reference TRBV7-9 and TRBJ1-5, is DTGVSQNPRHKITKRGQNVTFRCDPISEHNRLYWYRQTLGQGPEFLTYFQNEAQLEKSRLLSDRFSAERPKGSFSTLEIQRTEQGDSAMYLCASSLQGGNQPQHFGDGTRLSIL.

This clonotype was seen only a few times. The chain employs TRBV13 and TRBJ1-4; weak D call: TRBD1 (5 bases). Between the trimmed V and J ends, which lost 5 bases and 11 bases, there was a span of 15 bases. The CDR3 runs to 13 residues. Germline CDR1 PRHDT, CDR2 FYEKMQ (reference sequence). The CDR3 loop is CASSRGAVAKLFF. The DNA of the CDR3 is TGTGCCAGCAGCCGAGGGGCCGTGGCGAAACTGTTTTTT.

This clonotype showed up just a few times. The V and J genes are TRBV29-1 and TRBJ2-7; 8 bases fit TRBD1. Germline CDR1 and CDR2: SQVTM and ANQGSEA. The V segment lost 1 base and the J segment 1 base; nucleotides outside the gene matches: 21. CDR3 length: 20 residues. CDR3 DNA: TGCAGCGTTGAAGGGACAGGGTCTGGTCGATCCTCGAGGGGATCCTACGAGCAGTACTTC. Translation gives CSVEGTGSGRSSRGSYEQYF.

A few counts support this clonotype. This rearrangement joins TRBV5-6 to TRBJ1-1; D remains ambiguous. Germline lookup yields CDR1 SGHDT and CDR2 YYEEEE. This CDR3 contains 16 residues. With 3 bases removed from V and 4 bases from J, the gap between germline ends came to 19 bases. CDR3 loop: CASSSPPHEAGTEAFF. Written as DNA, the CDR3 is TGTGCCAGCAGCTCACCCCCGCATGAGGCGGGCACTGAAGCTTTCTTT.

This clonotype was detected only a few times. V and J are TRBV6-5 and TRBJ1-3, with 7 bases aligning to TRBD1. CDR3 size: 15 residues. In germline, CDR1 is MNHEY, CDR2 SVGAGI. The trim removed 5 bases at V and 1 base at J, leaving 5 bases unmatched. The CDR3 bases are TGTGCCAGCAGTCGTACAGGGGTATCTGGAAACACCATATATTTT. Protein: CASSRTGVSGNTIYF.

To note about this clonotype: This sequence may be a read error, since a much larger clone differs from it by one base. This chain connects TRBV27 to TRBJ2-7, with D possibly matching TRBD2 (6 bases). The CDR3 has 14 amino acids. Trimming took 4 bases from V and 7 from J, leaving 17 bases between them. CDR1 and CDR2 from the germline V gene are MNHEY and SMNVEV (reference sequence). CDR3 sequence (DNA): TGTGCCAGCAGTTCCACTAGCTGGAGCGGGGAGCAGTACTTC. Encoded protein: CASSSTSWSGEQYF.

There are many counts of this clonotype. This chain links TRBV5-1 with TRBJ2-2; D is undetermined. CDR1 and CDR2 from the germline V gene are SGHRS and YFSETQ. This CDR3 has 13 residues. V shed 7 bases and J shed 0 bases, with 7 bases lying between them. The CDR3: CASGDANTGELFF. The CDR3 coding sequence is TGCGCCAGCGGGGATGCGAACACCGGGGAGCTGTTTTTT. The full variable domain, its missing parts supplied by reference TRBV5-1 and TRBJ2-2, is KAGVTQTPRYLIKTRGQQVTLSCSPISGHRSVSWYQQTPGQGLQFLFEYFSETQRNKGNFPGRFSGRQFSNSRSEMNVSTLELGDSALYLCASGDANTGELFFGEGSRLTVL.

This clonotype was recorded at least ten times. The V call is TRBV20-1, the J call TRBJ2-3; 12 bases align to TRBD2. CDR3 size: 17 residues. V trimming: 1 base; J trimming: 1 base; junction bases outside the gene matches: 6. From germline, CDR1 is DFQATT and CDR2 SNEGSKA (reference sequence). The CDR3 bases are TGCAGTGCTAGAGGACTAGCGGGAGCCCATCGCACAGATACGCAGTATTTT. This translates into CSARGLAGAHRTDTQYF.

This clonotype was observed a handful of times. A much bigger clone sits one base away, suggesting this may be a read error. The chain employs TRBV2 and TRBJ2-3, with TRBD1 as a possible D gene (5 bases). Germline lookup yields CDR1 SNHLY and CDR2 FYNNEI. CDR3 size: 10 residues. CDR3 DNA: TGTGCCCGCAGGGCAGATACGCAGTATTTT. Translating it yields CARRADTQYF. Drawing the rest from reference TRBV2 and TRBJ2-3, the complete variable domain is EPEVTQTPSHQVTQMGQEVILRCVPISNHLYFYWYRQILGQKVEFLVSFYNNEISEKSEIFDDQFSVERPDGSNFTLKIRSTKLEDSAMYFCARRADTQYFGPGTRLTVL.

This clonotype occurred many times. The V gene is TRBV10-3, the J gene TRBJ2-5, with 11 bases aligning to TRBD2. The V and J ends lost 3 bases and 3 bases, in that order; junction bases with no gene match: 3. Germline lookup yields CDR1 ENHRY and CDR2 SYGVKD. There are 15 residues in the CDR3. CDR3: CAISDGTSGKETQYF. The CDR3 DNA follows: TGTGCCATCAGTGATGGGACTAGCGGTAAAGAGACCCAGTACTTC.

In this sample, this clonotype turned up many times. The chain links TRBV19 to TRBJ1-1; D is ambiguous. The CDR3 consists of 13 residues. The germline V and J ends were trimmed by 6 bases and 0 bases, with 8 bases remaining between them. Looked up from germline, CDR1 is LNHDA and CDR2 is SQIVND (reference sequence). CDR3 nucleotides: TGTGCCAGTAGCGAGGAGTTGAACACTGAAGCTTTCTTT. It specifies CASSEELNTEAFF.

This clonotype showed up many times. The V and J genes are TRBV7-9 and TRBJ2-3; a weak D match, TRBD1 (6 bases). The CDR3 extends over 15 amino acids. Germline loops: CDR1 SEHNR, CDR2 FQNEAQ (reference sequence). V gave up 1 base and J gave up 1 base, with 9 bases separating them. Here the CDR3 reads CASSLGPGGTDTQYF. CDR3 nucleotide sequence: TGTGCCAGCAGCTTAGGCCCAGGGGGCACAGATACGCAGTATTTT.

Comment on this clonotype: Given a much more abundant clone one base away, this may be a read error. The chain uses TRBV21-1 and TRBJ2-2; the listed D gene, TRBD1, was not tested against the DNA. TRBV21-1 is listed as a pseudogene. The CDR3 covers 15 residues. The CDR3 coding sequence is TGTGCCGGCAGCAAACAGGGTGTGAGCACCGGGGAGCTGTTTTTT. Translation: CAGSKQGVSTGELFF.